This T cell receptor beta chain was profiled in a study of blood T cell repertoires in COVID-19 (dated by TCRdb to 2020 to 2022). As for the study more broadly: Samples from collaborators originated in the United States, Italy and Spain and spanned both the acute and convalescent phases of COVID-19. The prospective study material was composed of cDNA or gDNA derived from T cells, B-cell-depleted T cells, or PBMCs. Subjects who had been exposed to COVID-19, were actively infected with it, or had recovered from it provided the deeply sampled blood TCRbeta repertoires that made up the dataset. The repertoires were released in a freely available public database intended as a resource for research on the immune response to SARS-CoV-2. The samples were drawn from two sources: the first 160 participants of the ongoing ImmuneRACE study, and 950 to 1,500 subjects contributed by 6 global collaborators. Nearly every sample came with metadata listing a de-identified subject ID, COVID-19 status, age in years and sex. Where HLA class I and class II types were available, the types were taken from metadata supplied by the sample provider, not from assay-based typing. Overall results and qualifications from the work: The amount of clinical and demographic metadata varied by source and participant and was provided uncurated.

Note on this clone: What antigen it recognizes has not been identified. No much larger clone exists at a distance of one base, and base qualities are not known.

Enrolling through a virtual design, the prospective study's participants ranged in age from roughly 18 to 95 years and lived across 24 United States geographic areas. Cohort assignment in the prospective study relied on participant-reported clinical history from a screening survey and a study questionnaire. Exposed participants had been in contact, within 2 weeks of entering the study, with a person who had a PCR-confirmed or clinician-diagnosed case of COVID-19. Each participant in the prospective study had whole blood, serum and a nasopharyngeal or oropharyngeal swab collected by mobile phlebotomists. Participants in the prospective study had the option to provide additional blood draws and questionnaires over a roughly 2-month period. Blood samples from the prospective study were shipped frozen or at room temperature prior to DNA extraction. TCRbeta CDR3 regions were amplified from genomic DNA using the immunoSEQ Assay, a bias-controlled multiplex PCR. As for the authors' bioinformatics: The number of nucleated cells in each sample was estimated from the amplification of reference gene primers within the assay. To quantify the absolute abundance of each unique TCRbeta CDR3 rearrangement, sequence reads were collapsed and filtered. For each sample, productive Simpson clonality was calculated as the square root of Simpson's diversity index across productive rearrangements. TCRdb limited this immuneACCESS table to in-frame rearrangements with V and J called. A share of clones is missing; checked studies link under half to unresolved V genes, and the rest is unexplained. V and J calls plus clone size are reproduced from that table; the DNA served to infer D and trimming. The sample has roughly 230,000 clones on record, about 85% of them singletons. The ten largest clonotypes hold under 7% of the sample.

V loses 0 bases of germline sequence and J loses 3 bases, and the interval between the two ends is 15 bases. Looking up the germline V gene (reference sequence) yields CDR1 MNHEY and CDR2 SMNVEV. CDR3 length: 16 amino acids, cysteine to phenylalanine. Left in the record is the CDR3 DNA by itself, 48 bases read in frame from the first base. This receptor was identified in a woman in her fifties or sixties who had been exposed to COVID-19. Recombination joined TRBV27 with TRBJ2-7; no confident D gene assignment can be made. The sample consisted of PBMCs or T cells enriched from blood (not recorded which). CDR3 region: CASSLSFGGTFYEQYF. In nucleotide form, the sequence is TGTGCCAGCAGTTTATCGTTTGGCGGCACCTTCTACGAGCAGTACTTC.